A selection of T cell receptor beta chains follows, all from one sample in a study of OX40 agonist ivuxolimab in advanced cancers. Profiled with immunoSEQ multiplex PCR; TCRdb holds only in-frame clones, not every one. Of around 26,000 clones in the sample, about 76% are singletons; the top ten hold about a third. The material sequenced was CD4+ or CD8+ T cells sorted from blood, taken in a trial of the OX40 agonist ivuxolimab. These receptors all stem from an adult with an advanced solid tumor such as melanoma, head and neck, liver or kidney cancer. The CDR3 runs from the conserved cysteine through the conserved F or W. Each record gives: CDR3 protein, CDR3 DNA, V gene, clone size, D gene, J gene. The D gene is left open where the match is weak. Some rows mark clone size as missing; the rest say once, few, many or name a class of expanded clone.

CASSFPTSGEETQYF | TGTGCCAGCAGCTTCCCTACTAGCGGGGAAGAGACCCAGTACTTC | TRBV7-9 | few | TRBD2 | TRBJ2-5
CASSGPVPGTVTGELFF | TGTGCCAGCAGTGGGCCCGTTCCCGGGACAGTCACCGGGGAGCTGTTTTTT | TRBV2 | once | TRBD1 | TRBJ2-2
CASSLEWTGTYEQYF | TGTGCCAGCAGCCTGGAGTGGACAGGAACCTACGAGCAGTACTTC | TRBV5-6 | . | TRBD1 | TRBJ2-7
CASSAGVGQGVIRSEAFF | TGCGCCAGCAGCGCTGGCGTGGGACAGGGGGTAATTAGGTCTGAAGCTTTCTTT | TRBV5-1 | . | TRBD1 | TRBJ1-1
CASSPGQGLYTGELFF | TGTGCCAGCAGCCCGGGACAGGGGTTGTACACCGGGGAGCTGTTTTTT | TRBV11-2 | . | TRBD1 | TRBJ2-2
CASSLTWGSPYEQYF | TGTGCCAGCAGCTTAACGTGGGGATCCCCCTACGAGCAGTACTTC | TRBV13 | . | . | TRBJ2-7
CASSLLRAATTYEQYF | TGTGCCAGCAGCCTCCTCCGGGCGGCCACCACCTACGAGCAGTACTTC | TRBV12-1 | . | . | TRBJ2-7
CASRESGHNSGNTIYF | TGTGCCAGTAGGGAATCGGGACACAACTCTGGAAACACCATATATTTT | TRBV19 | . | . | TRBJ1-3
CASSLGGDQPQHF | TGCGCCAGCAGCTTGGGGGGAGATCAGCCCCAGCATTTT | TRBV5-1 | few | . | TRBJ1-5
CAWSDLRDIGTF | TGTGCCTGGAGTGACCTCCGGGACATTGGAACCTTC | TRBV30 | . | . | TRBJ1-2
CASSGGGGHNEQYF | TGTGCCAGCAGCGGTGGAGGGGGACATAACGAGCAGTACTTC | TRBV9 | few | . | TRBJ2-7
CASSLGANTEAFF | TGTGCCAGCAGTTTAGGGGCTAACACTGAAGCTTTCTTT | TRBV27 | . | . | TRBJ1-1
CASSLGLDTQYF | TGTGCCAGCAGCTTAGGGTTAGATACGCAGTATTTT | TRBV11-2 | . | . | TRBJ2-3
CASSQVEGQGPYEQYF | TGCGCCAGCAGCCAAGTTGAGGGGCAGGGTCCCTACGAGCAGTACTTC | TRBV4-1 | . | . | TRBJ2-7
CASIQNLHEQYF | TGTGCCAGCATTCAAAATTTACACGAGCAGTACTTC | TRBV6-5 | . | . | TRBJ2-7
CASSLRGVAGGVYNEQFF | TGTGCCAGCAGCTTAAGGGGGGTAGCGGGCGGTGTCTACAATGAGCAGTTCTTC | TRBV4-2 | . | . | TRBJ2-1
CASSPGQNYEQYF | TGTGCCAGCAGCCCGGGACAGAACTACGAGCAGTACTTC | TRBV28 | . | TRBD1 | TRBJ2-7
CASSPRPGHNQPQHF | TGTGCCAGCAGCCCCCGTCCGGGTCACAATCAGCCCCAGCATTTT | TRBV9 | few | . | TRBJ1-5
CAWSQGSYEQYF | TGTGCCTGGAGTCAGGGCTCCTACGAGCAGTACTTC | TRBV30 | . | . | TRBJ2-7
CASNRGGNTEAFF | TGTGCCAGCAACCGTGGGGGGAACACTGAAGCTTTCTTT | TRBV6-6 | . | . | TRBJ1-1
CASRPLRMTYEQYF | TGTGCCAGCAGACCCCTCCGGATGACCTACGAGCAGTACTTC | TRBV28 | once | . | TRBJ2-7
CASSVGAVAYEQYF | TGTGCCAGCAGCGTAGGTGCAGTGGCCTACGAGCAGTACTTC | TRBV9 | . | . | TRBJ2-7
CASSQGDFLNEQFF | TGCGCCAGCAGCCAAGGGGACTTCTTGAATGAGCAGTTCTTC | TRBV4-1 | . | . | TRBJ2-1